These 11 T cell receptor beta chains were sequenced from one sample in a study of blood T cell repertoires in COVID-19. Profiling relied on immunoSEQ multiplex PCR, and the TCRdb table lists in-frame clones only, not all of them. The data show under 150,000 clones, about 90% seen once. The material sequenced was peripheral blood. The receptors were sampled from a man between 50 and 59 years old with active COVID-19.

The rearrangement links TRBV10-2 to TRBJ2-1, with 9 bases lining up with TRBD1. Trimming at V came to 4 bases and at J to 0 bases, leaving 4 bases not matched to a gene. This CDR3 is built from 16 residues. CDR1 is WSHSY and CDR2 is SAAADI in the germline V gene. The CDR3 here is CASSGDRASSYNEQFF. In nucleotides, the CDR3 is TGCGCCAGCAGTGGGGACAGGGCCAGCTCCTACAATGAGCAGTTCTTC.

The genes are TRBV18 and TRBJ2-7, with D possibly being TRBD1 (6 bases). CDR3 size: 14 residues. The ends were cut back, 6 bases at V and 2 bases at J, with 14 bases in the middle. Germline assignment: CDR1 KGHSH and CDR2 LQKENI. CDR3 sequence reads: CASSHPGTTYEQYF. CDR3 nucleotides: TGTGCCAGCTCCCACCCCGGGACAACCTACGAGCAGTACTTC.

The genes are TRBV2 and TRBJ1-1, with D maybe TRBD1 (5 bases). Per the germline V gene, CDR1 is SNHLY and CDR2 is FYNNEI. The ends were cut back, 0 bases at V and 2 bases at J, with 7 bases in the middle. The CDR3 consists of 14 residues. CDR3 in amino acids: CASSEATANTEAFF. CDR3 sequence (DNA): TGTGCCAGCAGTGAAGCGACAGCTAACACTGAAGCTTTCTTT.

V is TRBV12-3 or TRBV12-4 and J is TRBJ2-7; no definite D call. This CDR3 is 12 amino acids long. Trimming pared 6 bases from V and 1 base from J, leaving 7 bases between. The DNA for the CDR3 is TGTGCCAGCAGGGGCAGGTCCTACGAGCAGTACTTC. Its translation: CASRGRSYEQYF.

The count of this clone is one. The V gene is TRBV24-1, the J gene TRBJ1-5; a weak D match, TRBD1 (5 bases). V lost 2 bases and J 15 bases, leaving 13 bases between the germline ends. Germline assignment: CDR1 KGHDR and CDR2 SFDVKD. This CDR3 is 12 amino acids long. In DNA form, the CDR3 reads TGTGCCACCAGTGATTGGGGCGGAGTCCGGCATTTT. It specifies CATSDWGGVRHF.

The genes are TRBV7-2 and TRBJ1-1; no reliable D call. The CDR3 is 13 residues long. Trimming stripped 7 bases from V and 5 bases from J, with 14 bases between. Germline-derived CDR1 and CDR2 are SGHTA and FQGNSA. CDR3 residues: CASTTVLGTEAFF. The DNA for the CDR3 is TGTGCCAGCACAACCGTCCTCGGGACTGAAGCTTTCTTT. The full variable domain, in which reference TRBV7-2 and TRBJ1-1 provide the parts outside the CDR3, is GAGVSQSPSNKVTEKGKDVELRCDPISGHTALYWYRQSLGQGLEFLIYFQGNSAPDKSGLPSDRFSAERTGGSVSTLTIQRTQQEDSAVYLCASTTVLGTEAFFGQGTRLTVV.

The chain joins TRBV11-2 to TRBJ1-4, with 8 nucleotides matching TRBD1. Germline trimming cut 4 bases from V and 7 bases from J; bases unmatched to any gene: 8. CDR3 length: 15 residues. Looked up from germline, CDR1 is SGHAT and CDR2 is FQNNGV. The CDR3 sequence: CASSWGRGRGEKLFF. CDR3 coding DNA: TGTGCCAGCAGCTGGGGCAGGGGGCGGGGTGAAAAACTGTTTTTT.

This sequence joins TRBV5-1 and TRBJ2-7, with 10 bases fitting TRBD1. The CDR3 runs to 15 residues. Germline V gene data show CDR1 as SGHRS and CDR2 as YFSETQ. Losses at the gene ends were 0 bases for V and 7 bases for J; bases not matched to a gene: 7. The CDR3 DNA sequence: TGCGCCAGCAGCTTGGAACAGGGACAGGGGCGAGAGCAGTACTTC. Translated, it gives CASSLEQGQGREQYF.

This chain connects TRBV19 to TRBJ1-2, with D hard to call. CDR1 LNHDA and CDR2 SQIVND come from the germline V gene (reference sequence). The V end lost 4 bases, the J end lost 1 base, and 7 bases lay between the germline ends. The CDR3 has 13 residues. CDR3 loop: CASSSGGNYGYTF. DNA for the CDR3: TGTGCCAGTAGTAGTGGCGGTAACTATGGCTACACCTTC.

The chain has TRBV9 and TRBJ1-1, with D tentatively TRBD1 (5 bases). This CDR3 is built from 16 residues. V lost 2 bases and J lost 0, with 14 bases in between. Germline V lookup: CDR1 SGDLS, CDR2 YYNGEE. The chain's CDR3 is CASSVGANLMNTEAFF. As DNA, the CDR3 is TGTGCCAGCAGCGTTGGGGCGAATCTAATGAACACTGAAGCTTTCTTT.

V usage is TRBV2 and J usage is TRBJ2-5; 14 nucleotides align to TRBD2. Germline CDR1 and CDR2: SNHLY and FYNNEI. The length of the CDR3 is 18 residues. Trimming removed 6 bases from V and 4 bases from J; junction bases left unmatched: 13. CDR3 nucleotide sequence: TGTGCCAGCAGAGGAGGACTAGCGGGGGGCTCCCCTGCAGAGACCCAGTACTTC. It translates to CASRGGLAGGSPAETQYF.